The source of this TCR beta chain is a study of Ad26.COV2.S vaccination and SARS-CoV-2 variants. Study details: The donor belonged to the COV1001 Ad26.COV2.S trial arm. Ad26.COV2.S, an intramuscular injection, was given once or twice 56 days apart. Study-wide findings and caveats: Those who received the vaccine showed greater spike-specific TCR breadth than those given placebo.

As regards this clone: What it binds is not known.

Only in-frame clones appear in the TCRdb table, and some are missing; sequencing was by immunoSEQ multiplex PCR. The profile shows about half a million clones, roughly nine tenths of them singletons. Treatment of the sample: over 15 received Ad26.COV2.S at low or high dose, single or two shots; 5 received placebo; per-sample allocation not given. Samples analyzed were those drawn on day 63 after the first vaccine or placebo injection. This adult donor, from Boston, was 18-55 years old. The sequences come from peripheral blood, collected in a trial of Ad26.COV2.S vaccine versus placebo. The clonotype was recovered from a person between 18 and 59 years old who received the Ad26.COV2.S COVID-19 vaccine or a placebo.

Here the CDR3 DNA reads TGTGCCAGTAGTATACGGAGCAGCACAGATACGCAGTATTTT. Amino acid sequence: CASSIRSSTDTQYF. V gene TRBV19 combines with J gene TRBJ2-3; D is unclear. The CDR3 covers 14 residues. Germline V CDR1 and CDR2: LNHDA, SQIVND (reference sequence). With 2 bases removed from V and 0 bases from J, the gap between germline ends came to 6 bases.